This T cell receptor beta chain originates from a study of cytomegalovirus exposure and HLA in healthy donors. As for this clone: Its antigen is not known.

The method was immunoSEQ multiplex PCR; TCRdb's version includes in-frame clones alone and lacks a portion of them. The sample lists 100,000 to 150,000 clones; approximately 88% were seen once. Findings of the study overall: Three chains linked to CMV were shown in vitro to be specific for CMV antigens.

The CDR3 contains 14 residues. The J segment lost 3 bases and the V segment lost 3 bases, leaving 5 bases of the junction unmatched. Germline CDR1 is SGHRS and CDR2 is YFSETQ. The study drew the donors from its roughly 110-subject validation cohort, separate from the 666-subject first cohort. Sequenced input: PBMCs. The rearrangement joins TRBV5-1 to TRBJ2-7; 8 bases line up with TRBD2. The sequence derives from a woman aged 18-29 years in good health and CMV-seronegative. This chain's CDR3 is CASSSGGQGYEQYF. In nucleotides, the CDR3 is TGCGCCAGCAGCTCGGGAGGGCAGGGCTACGAGCAGTACTTC.